Below, 11 T cell receptor beta chains from the same sample are listed, as sequenced in a study of CD8+CD57+ T cells in acquired aplastic anemia. Genomic DNA, the template, was used for profiling of the TCR beta VDJ and CDR3. TCRdb passed the reads through MiXCR, listing each CDR3 protein once. In the table there are around 190,000 distinct CDR3 sequences, roughly 57% of which are singletons. What was sequenced was sorted CD4+, CD8+, or CD8+CD57+ T cells (not recorded which) from PBMCs. Source of these receptors: a human donor in good health.

As to this clonotype: A junction end diverges from the germline sequence, so it may reflect a read error. V is TRBV7-9 and J is TRBJ2-7; the D call may be TRBD1 or TRBD2 (6 bases each). The CDR3 length is 13 residues. The germline V gene has CDR1 SEHNR and CDR2 FQNEAQ (reference sequence). This CDR3 reads CASSSNGGARGNF. CDR3 bases: TGTGCCAGCAGTTCAAACGGCGGGGCTAGGGGGAACTTC.

The rearrangement joins TRBV29-1 to TRBJ2-6; D unclear. The CDR3 consists of 14 residues. With 4 bases removed from V and 1 base from J, the gap between germline ends came to 8 bases. Per the germline V gene, CDR1 is SQVTM and CDR2 is ANQGSEA. CDR3 nucleotide sequence: TGCAGCGTTGGTAAAGGGTCTGGGGCCAACGTCCTGACTTTC. Protein sequence: CSVGKGSGANVLTF.

This clonotype was counted a few times. The chain joins TRBV12-3 or TRBV12-4 to TRBJ2-1; D is uncertain. The V gene lost 5 bases and the J gene lost 6 bases, with 14 bases spanning the gap. This CDR3 is 14 amino acids long. CDR3 sequence (DNA): TGTGCCAGCAGTCCCCCGGTAGTGTTCAATGAGCAGTTCTTC. Translating gives CASSPPVVFNEQFF.

This chain connects TRBV2 to TRBJ2-7; 12 bases agree with TRBD2. V was clipped by 6 bases and J by 4 bases; unmatched bases: 7. The germline V gene encodes CDR1 SNHLY and CDR2 FYNNEI. The CDR3 is 15 residues long. CDR3 DNA sequence: TGTGCCAGCAGGGTTCTAGCGGGAGGGGTTTACGAGCAGTACTTC. It translates to CASRVLAGGVYEQYF.

The chain joins TRBV20-1 to TRBJ2-5; TRBD2 agrees at 12 bases. Germline trimming cut 5 bases from V and 2 bases from J; bases unmatched to any gene: 3. CDR3 size: 14 residues. CDR1 DFQATT and CDR2 SNEGSKA come from the germline V gene (reference sequence). CDR3 amino acids: CSALTSGGQETQYF. As DNA, the CDR3 is TGCAGTGCTCTCACTAGCGGGGGGCAAGAGACCCAGTACTTC.

V and J are TRBV25-1 and TRBJ1-4, with a tentative D call TRBD1 (5 bases). There are 14 residues in the CDR3. Germline V gene lookup returns CDR1 MGHDK and CDR2 SYGVNS. The V end lost 2 bases, the J end lost 8 bases, and 12 bases lay between the germline ends. The CDR3 sequence is CASSERGVGEKLFF. DNA of the CDR3: TGTGCCAGCAGTGAACGGGGGGTTGGGGAAAAACTGTTTTTT.

The chain uses TRBV7-6 and TRBJ2-5, with TRBD2 as a possible D gene (6 bases). Between the trimmed V and J ends, which lost 8 bases and 4 bases, there was a span of 20 bases. The germline V gene encodes CDR1 SGHVS and CDR2 FNYEAQ. This CDR3 has 15 amino acids. CDR3 region: CASGRTPGVLETQYF. The CDR3 region has the DNA TGTGCCAGCGGCCGAACCCCGGGGGTCCTAGAGACCCAGTACTTC.

With regard to this clonotype: Given a much more abundant clone one base away, this may be a read error. This chain joins TRBV12-3 or TRBV12-4 and TRBJ1-3, with D unresolved. The CDR3 runs to 14 residues. CDR3 nucleotide sequence: TGTGCCAGCAGTTTATTTTTCTCTGGAAACACCGTATATTTT. This sequence encodes CASSLFFSGNTVYF.

Regarding this clonotype: Sequence at one end of the junction differs from germline and may be a read error. The gene calls are TRBV2 and TRBJ2-6, with 12 bases matching TRBD2. Germline V gene data show CDR1 as SNHLY and CDR2 as FYNNEI. The CDR3 is 17 residues long. Here the CDR3 reads CAPVLAGGYSGVNVLTF. The CDR3, as DNA: TGTGCCCCGGTACTAGCGGGGGGCTACTCTGGGGTCAACGTCCTGACTTTC.

V gene TRBV29-1 combines with J gene TRBJ2-1, with 7 nucleotides matching TRBD2. After removal of 8 bases from V and 4 bases from J, the junction contained 11 bases not matched to a gene. Germline V gene sequence: CDR1 SQVTM, CDR2 ANQGSEA. There are 14 residues in the CDR3. The CDR3 is CSSESPGLYNEQFF. CDR3 sequence (DNA): TGCAGCAGTGAGTCACCGGGACTATACAATGAGCAGTTCTTC.

The rearrangement joins TRBV20-1 to TRBJ2-3; 8 nucleotides align to TRBD2. Losses at the gene ends were 3 bases for V and 2 bases for J; bases not matched to a gene: 7. This CDR3 region has 15 residues. From germline, CDR1 is DFQATT and CDR2 SNEGSKA (reference sequence). This CDR3 reads CSASFTGGVTDTQYF. For the CDR3, the DNA is TGCAGTGCTAGTTTTACGGGAGGGGTCACAGATACGCAGTATTTT.